Listed below are T cell receptor beta chains from one sample, sequenced in a study of shared clonotypes between healthy human individuals. Method: immunoSEQ multiplex PCR; TCRdb's copy keeps in-frame clones and lacks some. The table has some 480,000 clones, around three quarters seen once. The sample comprised PBMCs. These receptors all come from a woman aged 40 to 49 in good health. Some clones in this sample may be carry-over from other donors' samples. Each CDR3 is given with its conserved first and last residue. A D gene is named only where the DNA matches it firmly. Clone size is shown for a subset of rows, as once, few, many or a class of expanded clone.

TRBD1,TRBV18,-,TRBJ1-1,CASSGQGNTEAFF,TGTGCCAGCTCGGGACAGGGAAACACTGAAGCTTTCTTT
-,TRBV13,-,TRBJ2-7,CASSPRDFSYEQYF,TGTGCCAGCAGCCCCCGGGACTTCTCCTACGAGCAGTACTTC
-,TRBV5-1,-,TRBJ2-1,CASSLSSFYNEQFF,TGCGCCAGCAGCTTGAGTAGTTTCTACAATGAGCAGTTCTTC
-,TRBV7-9,-,TRBJ1-3,CASSFTGTKSGNTIYF,TGTGCCAGCAGCTTTACCGGGACCAAGTCTGGAAACACCATATATTTT
-,TRBV28,-,TRBJ2-5,CASRFGGRTQYF,TGTGCCAGCAGATTTGGGGGGAGGACCCAGTACTTC
TRBD1,TRBV9,few,TRBJ2-2,CASSSRTGVIGGELFF,TGTGCCAGCAGCTCCCGGACAGGCGTCATAGGGGGGGAGCTGTTTTTT
-,TRBV7-9,-,TRBJ2-7,CASSLGAEKYEQYF,TGTGCCAGCAGCTTAGGGGCAGAGAAATACGAGCAGTACTTC
-,TRBV5-1,-,TRBJ2-3,CASSLEGPPDTQYF,TGCGCCAGCAGCTTGGAAGGCCCCCCAGATACGCAGTATTTT
TRBD2,TRBV11-2,-,TRBJ2-7,CASSLLLAGGNEQYF,TGTGCCAGCAGCTTACTTCTAGCGGGAGGGAACGAGCAGTACTTC
-,TRBV21-1,-,TRBJ2-4,CASSNLNLGLAGAEDIQYF,TGTGCCAGCAGCAACTTAAACCTGGGACTAGCGGGAGCTGAGGACATTCAGTACTTC
-,TRBV5-1,-,TRBJ1-4,CASSLSVDPNEKLFF,TGCGCCAGCAGCTTGTCCGTGGATCCTAATGAAAAACTGTTTTTT
-,TRBV11-2,-,TRBJ2-5,CASTTDVGTQYF,TGTGCCAGCACCACAGACGTAGGGACCCAGTACTTC
TRBD2,TRBV5-3,-,TRBJ2-2,CARSLAGLAAVTGTGELFF,TGTGCCAGAAGCTTGGCGGGACTAGCGGCAGTAACGGGCACCGGGGAGCTGTTTTTT
-,TRBV11-2,-,TRBJ2-1,CASSLVPSLKSYNEQFF,TGTGCCAGCAGCTTAGTGCCTAGCTTGAAGTCCTACAATGAGCAGTTCTTC
-,TRBV28,-,TRBJ1-5,CASSLPQPHQPQHF,TGTGCCAGCAGTTTACCCCAACCGCATCAGCCCCAGCATTTT
-,TRBV7-3,once,TRBJ2-1,CASSYTGSSYNEQFF,TGTGCCAGCAGCTACACAGGGAGCTCCTACAATGAGCAGTTCTTC
-,TRBV4-1,-,TRBJ2-3,CASSQLLLSGTSTDTQYF,TGCGCCAGCAGCCAACTACTACTTTCCGGGACTAGCACAGATACGCAGTATTTT
-,TRBV18,-,TRBJ1-1,CASSPGLGGTEAFF,TGTGCCAGCTCACCGGGCCTCGGGGGCACTGAAGCTTTCTTT
-,TRBV27,-,TRBJ2-7,CASRTEVWEQYF,TGTGCCAGCAGGACAGAGGTTTGGGAGCAGTACTTC
-,TRBV6-1,-,TRBJ2-7,CASSEGRSTGGSSYEQYF,TGTGCCAGCAGTGAAGGGAGGAGCACCGGGGGTAGCAGTTACGAGCAGTACTTC